This T cell receptor beta chain came from a study of blood T cell repertoires in COVID-19. The wider study: Samples representing acute and convalescent COVID-19 were sourced from the United States, Italy and Spain. PBMCs, B-cell-depleted T cells, or T cells were the source of the cDNA or gDNA that made up the material.

The CDR3 loop spans 11 amino acids. V was clipped by 6 bases and J by 13 bases; unmatched bases: 8. Germline V CDR1 and CDR2: MDHEN, SYDVKM. Authors' data handling: Nucleated cell number was recorded as an estimate derived from reference gene primer amplification. Repertoires were generated with immunoSEQ multiplex PCR, while TCRdb's copy carries only in-frame clones and drops some. The DNA gave D and trimming, while V, J and clone size come from that table. The sample has some 140,000 clones, roughly nine tenths seen once. This sequence was found in a man aged 45 to 65 with acute or convalescent COVID-19. The chain couples TRBV28 to TRBJ1-2; 7 bases are shared with TRBD1. Sequencing used peripheral blood. CDR3 amino acids: CASRIDRACTF. The CDR3, as DNA: TGTGCCAGCAGAATAGACAGGGCCTGCACCTTC.